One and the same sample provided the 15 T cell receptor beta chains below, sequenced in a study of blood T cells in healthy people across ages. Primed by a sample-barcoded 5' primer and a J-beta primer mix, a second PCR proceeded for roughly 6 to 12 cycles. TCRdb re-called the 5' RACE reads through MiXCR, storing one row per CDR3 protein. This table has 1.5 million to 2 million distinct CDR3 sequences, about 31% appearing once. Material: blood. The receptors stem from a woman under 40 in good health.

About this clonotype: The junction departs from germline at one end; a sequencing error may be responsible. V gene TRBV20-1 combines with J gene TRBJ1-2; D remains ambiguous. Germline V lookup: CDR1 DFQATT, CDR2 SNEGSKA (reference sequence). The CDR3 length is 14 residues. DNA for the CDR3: TGCAGTGCTGTCCCTGGGCGCGCTGACTATGGCTACGCCTTC. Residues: CSAVPGRADYGYAF.

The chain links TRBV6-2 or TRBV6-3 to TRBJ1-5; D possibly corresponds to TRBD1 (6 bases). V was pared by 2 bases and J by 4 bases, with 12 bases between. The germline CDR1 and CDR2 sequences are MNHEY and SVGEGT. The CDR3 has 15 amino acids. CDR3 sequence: CASSYINRVNQPQHF. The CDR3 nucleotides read TGTGCCAGCAGTTACATTAACAGGGTTAATCAGCCCCAGCATTTT.

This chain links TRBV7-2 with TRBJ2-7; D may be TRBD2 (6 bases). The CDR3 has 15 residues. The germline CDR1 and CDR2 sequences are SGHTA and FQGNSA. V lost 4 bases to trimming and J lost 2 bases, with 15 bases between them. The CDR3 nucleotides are TGTGCCAGCAGCTCCGACGGGGACTCAGCCTACGAGCAGTACTTC. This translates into CASSSDGDSAYEQYF.

The CDR3 region has the DNA TGCAGTGCTAGGACTAGCGGGTGTAGGTCCTACAATGAGCAGTTCTTC. Amino acids: CSARTSGCRSYNEQFF. This chain uses TRBV20-1 with TRBJ2-1, with TRBD2 matching 10 bases. The CDR3 is 16 residues long. The germline V gene encodes CDR1 DFQATT and CDR2 SNEGSKA (reference sequence). Trimming took 3 bases from V and 1 from J; bases not matched to a gene: 6.

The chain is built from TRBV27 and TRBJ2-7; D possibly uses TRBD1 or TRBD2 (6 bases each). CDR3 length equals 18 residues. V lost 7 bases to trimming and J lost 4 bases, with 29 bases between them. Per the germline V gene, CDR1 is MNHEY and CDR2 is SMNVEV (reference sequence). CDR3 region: CASKTGAMGQRGLYEQYF. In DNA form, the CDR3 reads TGTGCCAGCAAAACGGGGGCTATGGGGCAGCGCGGACTATACGAGCAGTACTTC.

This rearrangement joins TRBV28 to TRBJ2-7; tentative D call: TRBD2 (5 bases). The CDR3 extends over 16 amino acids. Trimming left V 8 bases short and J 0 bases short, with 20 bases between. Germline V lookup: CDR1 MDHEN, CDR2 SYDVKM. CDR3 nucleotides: TGTGCCAGCTCCCAAAACGGACTCCGGAGCTCCTACGAGCAGTACTTC. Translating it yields CASSQNGLRSSYEQYF.

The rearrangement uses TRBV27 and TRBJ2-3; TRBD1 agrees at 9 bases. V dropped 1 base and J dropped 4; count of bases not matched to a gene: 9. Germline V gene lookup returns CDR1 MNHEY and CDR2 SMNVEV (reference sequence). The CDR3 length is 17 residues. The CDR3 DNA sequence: TGTGCCAGCAGTTTATTCCCGGGACAGGGTTTGGCAGATACGCAGTATTTT. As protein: CASSLFPGQGLADTQYF.

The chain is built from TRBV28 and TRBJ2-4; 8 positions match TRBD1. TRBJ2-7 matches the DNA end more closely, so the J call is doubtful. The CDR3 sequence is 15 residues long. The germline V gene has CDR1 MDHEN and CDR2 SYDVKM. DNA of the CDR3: TGTGCCAGCAGTTTCACGACAGGGGTAGGTAACGAGCAGTACTTC. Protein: CASSFTTGVGNEQYF.

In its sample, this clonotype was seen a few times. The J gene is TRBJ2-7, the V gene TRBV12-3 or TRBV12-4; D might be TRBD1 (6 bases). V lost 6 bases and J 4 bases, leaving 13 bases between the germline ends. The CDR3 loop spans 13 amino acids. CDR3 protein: CASSRDKAYEQYF. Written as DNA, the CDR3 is TGTGCCAGCAGCCGGGACAAGGCGTACGAGCAGTACTTC.

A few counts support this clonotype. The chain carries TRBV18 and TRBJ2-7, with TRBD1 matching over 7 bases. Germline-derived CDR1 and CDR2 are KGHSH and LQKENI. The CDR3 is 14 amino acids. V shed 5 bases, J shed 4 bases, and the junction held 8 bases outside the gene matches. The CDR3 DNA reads TGTGCCAGCTCAAATGGACAGGAAAGATACGAGCAGTACTTC. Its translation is CASSNGQERYEQYF.

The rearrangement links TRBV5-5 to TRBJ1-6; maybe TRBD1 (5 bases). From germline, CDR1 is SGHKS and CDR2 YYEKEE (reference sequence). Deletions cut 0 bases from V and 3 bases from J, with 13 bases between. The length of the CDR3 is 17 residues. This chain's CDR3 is CASSLGGASNYNSPLHF. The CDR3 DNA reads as TGTGCCAGCAGCTTGGGGGGCGCCAGTAACTATAATTCACCCCTCCACTTT. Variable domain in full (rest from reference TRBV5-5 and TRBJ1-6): DAGVTQSPTHLIKTRGQQVTLRCSPISGHKSVSWYQQVLGQGPQFIFQYYEKEERGRGNFPDRFSARQFPNYSSELNVNALLLGDSALYLCASSLGGASNYNSPLHFGNGTRLTVT.

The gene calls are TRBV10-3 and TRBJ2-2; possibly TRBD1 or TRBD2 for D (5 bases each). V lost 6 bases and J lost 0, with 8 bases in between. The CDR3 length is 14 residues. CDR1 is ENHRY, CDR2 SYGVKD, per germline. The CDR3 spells CAIRGDANTGELFF. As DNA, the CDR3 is TGTGCCATCAGGGGGGACGCGAACACCGGGGAGCTGTTTTTT.

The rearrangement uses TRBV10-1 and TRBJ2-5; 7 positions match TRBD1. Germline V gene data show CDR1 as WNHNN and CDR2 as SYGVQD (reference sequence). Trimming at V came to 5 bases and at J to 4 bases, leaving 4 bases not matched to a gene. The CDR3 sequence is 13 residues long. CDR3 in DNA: TGCGCCAGCAGTATGACAGGGCTAGAGACCCAGTACTTC. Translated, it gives CASSMTGLETQYF.

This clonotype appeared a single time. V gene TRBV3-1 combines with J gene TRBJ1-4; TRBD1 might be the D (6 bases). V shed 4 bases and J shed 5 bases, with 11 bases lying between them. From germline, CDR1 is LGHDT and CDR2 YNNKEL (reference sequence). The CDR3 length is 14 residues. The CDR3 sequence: CASSLRTDNEKLFF. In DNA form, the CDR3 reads TGTGCCAGCAGCCTTCGGACAGACAATGAAAAACTGTTTTTT.

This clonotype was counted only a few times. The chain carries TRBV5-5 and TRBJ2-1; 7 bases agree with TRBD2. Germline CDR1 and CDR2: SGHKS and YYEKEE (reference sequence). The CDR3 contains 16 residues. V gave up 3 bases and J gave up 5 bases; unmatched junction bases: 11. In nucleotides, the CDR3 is TGTGCCAGCAGCTCCCATGGGCCAGCGGGGAACAATGAGCAGTTCTTC. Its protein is CASSSHGPAGNNEQFF.